The sample holds a few counts of the clone carrying this T cell receptor beta chain. The gene symbols are mouse symbols. Sequencing ends 1 residue short of the CDR3 end; the germline J gene provides the rest. The repertoire was sequenced with immunoSEQ multiplex PCR; TCRdb's copy has only in-frame clones and lacks some. The sample gives 2,500 to 3,000 clones, 52% of which show up once; roughly 28% is in the top ten. This sample's time point: mouse harvest day 7 after allogeneic transplant. The graft held 10^6 splenic CD5+ T cells and 10^7 T-cell-depleted bone marrow cells. The data stem from a study of tissue T cells after allogeneic stem cell transplantation. V shed 3 bases and J shed 3 bases, with 4 bases lying between them. Germline V CDR1 and CDR2: NNHNN, SYGAGS (reference sequence). The CDR3 spans 13 residues.

This sequence joins TRBV13-2 and TRBJ1-6; unclear D gene. TRBJ1-6 qualifies as an ORF whose function is uncertain. The clonotype was recovered from a female BALB/c mouse given C57BL/6 T cells with graft-versus-host disease after an allogeneic hematopoietic cell transplant. The sequenced material came from spleen. CDR3: CASGANYNSPLYF. The part of the CDR3 DNA that was read is TGTGCCAGCGGTGCCAACTATAATTCGCCCCTCTAC.